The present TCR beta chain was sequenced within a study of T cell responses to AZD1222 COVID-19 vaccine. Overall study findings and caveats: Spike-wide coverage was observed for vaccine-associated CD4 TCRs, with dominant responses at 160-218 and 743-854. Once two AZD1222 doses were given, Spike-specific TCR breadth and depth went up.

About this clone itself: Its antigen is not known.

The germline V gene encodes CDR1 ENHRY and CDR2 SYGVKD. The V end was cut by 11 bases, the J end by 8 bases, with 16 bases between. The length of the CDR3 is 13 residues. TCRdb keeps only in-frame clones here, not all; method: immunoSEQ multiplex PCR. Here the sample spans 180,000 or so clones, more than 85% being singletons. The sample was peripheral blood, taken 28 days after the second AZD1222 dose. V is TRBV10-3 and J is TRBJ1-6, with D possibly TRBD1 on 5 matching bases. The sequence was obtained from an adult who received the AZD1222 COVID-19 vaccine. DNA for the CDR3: TGTGCCTCGGGGCAGGGTGGATATTCACCCCTCCACTTT. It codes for CASGQGGYSPLHF.